This T cell receptor (beta chain) is from a study of T-cell memory formation after mild COVID-19. Overall study results and limits: Some clones that responded turned up in pre-infection memory, which suggests that cross-reactive memory joined in.

TCRdb independently ran MiXCR on the 5' RACE reads; one entry per CDR3 protein. The repertoire includes 140,000 to 150,000 distinct CDR3 sequences, 6% to 6.5% of them detected once, and approximately 2.2% sits in the top ten. Many counts were recorded for this clonotype. Its antigen is not known. Germline values: CDR1 KGHSH, CDR2 LQKENI. V was pared by 5 bases and J by 3 bases, with 10 bases between. The CDR3 is made up of 13 amino acids. The J gene is TRBJ1-1, the V gene TRBV18; D unclear. The clonotype was recovered from an adult woman who had mild COVID-19 (a few samples of this study predate the infection). Cell type and time point are not known. The specimen was PBMCs or a T cell subset sorted from them (not recorded which). Here the CDR3 DNA reads TGTGCCAGCTCAAGCGACCAATACACTGAAGCTTTCTTT. It codes for CASSSDQYTEAFF.